The 31 T cell receptor beta chains reported below all come from one sample, sequenced in a study of tumor-infiltrating lymphocytes in primary liver carcinoma. With around 520 ng total RNA as template and a constant-region primer, TCR beta cDNA was made. Three nested multiplex PCR rounds of slightly modified ARM-PCR generated TCR beta libraries. The opening two PCR rounds, 10 cycles each, paired TRBV1-TRBV30 forward primers with a C-beta reverse primer. TCRdb analysed the multiplex PCR reads with MiXCR anew, one entry per CDR3 protein. The sample lists almost 45,000 distinct CDR3 sequences, about 75% seen once, with 35% to 45% in the top ten. Joint extraction of RNA and DNA used roughly 19-31 mg of bulk tissue that was unsorted. Sequences were obtained from tumor-adjacent normal liver tissue. The receptor set was obtained from a woman aged 25 to 39 with primary liver carcinoma and hepatitis B virus infection.

This clonotype was detected many times. The chain combines TRBV5-8 with TRBJ1-5; perhaps TRBD1 as D (5 bases). This CDR3 has 13 residues. The germline V and J ends were trimmed by 4 bases and 4 bases, with 9 bases remaining between them. The germline CDR1 and CDR2 sequences are SGHTS and YDEGEE. The CDR3 DNA reads as TGTGCCAGCAGCCAATACAGGAATCAGCCCCAGCATTTT. Its protein product is CASSQYRNQPQHF.

The rearrangement uses TRBV30 and TRBJ2-3, with no clear D. Germline loops: CDR1 GTSNPN, CDR2 SVGIG (reference sequence). The CDR3 spans 14 residues. V lost 4 bases, J lost 7 bases, and 18 bases lay in between. The CDR3, as DNA: TGTGCCTGGAAGAGCGTGAGGCCCCCAAATACGCAGTATTTT. Translated, it gives CAWKSVRPPNTQYF.

Turning to this clonotype: A junction boundary mismatches the germline segment, possibly from a read error. The V and J genes are TRBV5-4 and TRBJ2-4; D gene uncertain. The length of the CDR3 is 15 residues. CDR1 SGHNT and CDR2 YYREEE come from the germline V gene (reference sequence). CDR3 sequence reads: CASSLGGFAKNIQYF. CDR3 sequence (DNA): TGTGCTAGCAGCTTGGGCGGATTTGCCAAAAACATTCAGTACTTC.

V gene TRBV28 combines with J gene TRBJ2-2; the match to TRBD1 covers 11 bases. The CDR3 has 16 amino acids. The trim removed 5 bases at V and 5 bases at J, leaving 7 bases unmatched. Per the germline V gene, CDR1 is MDHEN and CDR2 is SYDVKM. DNA of the CDR3: TGTGCCAGCAGTCTGTTGGACAGGGGGCTGACCGGGGAGCTGTTTTTT. Protein sequence: CASSLLDRGLTGELFF.

Turning to this clonotype: This likely comes from a read error, as the CDR3 has no conserved phenylalanine or tryptophan at its end. The chain links TRBV4-3 to TRBJ2-1; D remains unclear. The CDR3 loop spans 14 amino acids. CDR1 and CDR2 from the germline V gene are LGHNA and YSLEER. The V and J ends lost 4 bases and 6 bases respectively, with 13 bases between them. As DNA, the CDR3 is TGCGCCAGCAGCCGCACAGTGTTGGTCAATGAGCAGTTCCTC. Its protein is CASSRTVLVNEQFL.

In regard to this clonotype: One end of the junction varies from germline; a read error may be responsible. V usage is TRBV10-3 and J usage is TRBJ1-2; possible D gene TRBD1, 6 bases. Per germline, CDR1 ENHRY and CDR2 SYGVKD. This CDR3 has 14 residues. The CDR3 loop reads CGIRNSGGDNGYTF. The CDR3 coding sequence is TGTGGCATCAGGAACAGCGGGGGGGACAATGGCTACACCTTC.

This clonotype was counted between two and nine times. The chain couples TRBV4-1 to TRBJ2-2; 10 bases line up with TRBD2. The length of the CDR3 is 19 residues. V was clipped by 4 bases and J by 2 bases; unmatched bases: 13. Germline V CDR1 and CDR2: MGHRA, YSYEKL. The CDR3 DNA reads as TGCGCCAGCAGCCCTGGGGTAGCGGGAGGCCGAGCTAACACCGGGGAGCTGTTTTTT. Translating it yields CASSPGVAGGRANTGELFF.

About this clonotype: At one boundary the junction diverges from the germline segment, which might be a read error. The V call is TRBV11-2, the J call TRBJ2-7, with D hard to call. CDR3 length: 12 residues. Germline values: CDR1 SGHAT, CDR2 FQNNGV. CDR3 residues: CASSSYNYKQYF. In nucleotides, the CDR3 is TGTGCCAGTAGCTCCTACAACTACAAGCAGTACTTC.

A remark on this clonotype: At one of its ends the junction is not consistent with the germline gene, which may arise from a read error. This chain uses TRBV13 with TRBJ1-2; perhaps TRBD1 as D (5 bases). The CDR3 contains 15 residues. Germline-derived CDR1 and CDR2 are PRHDT and FYEKMQ (reference sequence). The CDR3 DNA reads TGTGCCAGCAGCTTAGGCGGGGCGCTCACTTATGGCTGCACCTTC. This translates into CASSLGGALTYGCTF.

The chain uses TRBV4-1 and TRBJ2-5, with TRBD2 as a possible D gene (5 bases). This CDR3 has 14 amino acids. Trimming left V 1 base short and J 8 bases short, with 14 bases between. The germline gives CDR1 MGHRA, CDR2 YSYEKL. The CDR3 loop is CASSQGERAVTQYF. The CDR3 coding sequence is TGCGCCAGCAGCCAAGGTGAGAGGGCCGTCACCCAGTACTTC.

Note on this clonotype: The junction shows a germline mismatch at one end, possibly a read error. The chain has TRBV5-6 and TRBJ2-1; TRBD1 agrees at 12 bases. This CDR3 has 15 residues. Germline V CDR1 and CDR2: SGHDT, YYEEEE. In nucleotides, the CDR3 is TGTGCCAGCAGCTTTGGGGGACAGGGGGCGTATGAGCAATTCTTC. Its translation: CASSFGGQGAYEQFF.

This clonotype was detected a few times. The J gene is TRBJ1-5, the V gene TRBV20-1; no firm D call. Germline V gene lookup returns CDR1 DFQATT and CDR2 SNEGSKA (reference sequence). This CDR3 comprises 15 residues. V was trimmed by 6 bases and J by 3 bases, leaving 18 bases between them. CDR3 bases: TGCAGTGCCCTTAGACCGGGTCCCAACAATCAGCCCCAGCATTTT. This translates into CSALRPGPNNQPQHF.

V usage is TRBV7-8 and J usage is TRBJ2-7, with 8 positions matching TRBD1. Germline CDR1 SGHVS, CDR2 FQNEAQ. With 1 base clipped from V and 5 bases from J, the junction kept 10 bases outside the gene matches. This CDR3 region has 16 residues. The CDR3: CASSLGRRQGSNEQYF. The CDR3 DNA reads TGTGCCAGCAGCTTAGGACGAAGACAGGGGAGCAACGAGCAGTACTTC.

Note on this clonotype: Germline and junction disagree at one end, which may indicate a read error. The V gene is TRBV13, the J gene TRBJ1-4; D is unclear. This CDR3 spans 14 amino acids. Germline CDR1 reads PRHDT; CDR2 reads FYEKMQ (reference sequence). The CDR3 DNA is TGTGCCAGCAGCTTTGGACGGGTGGATGAAAGACTGTTTTTT. This gives the protein CASSFGRVDERLFF.

Details on this clonotype: This CDR3 fails to terminate in the conserved phenylalanine or tryptophan, so it likely reflects a read error. The genes are TRBV11-2 and TRBJ2-3, with TRBD2 matching over 8 bases. This CDR3 is built from 17 residues. Germline V gene data show CDR1 as SGHAT and CDR2 as FQNNGV. In nucleotides, the CDR3 is TGTGCCAACAGCCATCGAGGGAGCGGGAGCCTCATAGATATGCAGTATCTT. It translates to CANSHRGSGSLIDMQYL.

As regards this clonotype: A read error is likely, as this CDR3 ends without the conserved phenylalanine or tryptophan. The chain carries TRBV11-2 and TRBJ2-5; TRBD1 matches at 9 bases. Germline V gene sequence: CDR1 SGHAT, CDR2 FQNNGV. The CDR3 loop spans 16 amino acids. This chain's CDR3 is CANSTSTGGAIETQYS. The CDR3 nucleotides read TGTGCCAACAGCACAAGTACAGGGGGCGCGATAGAGACCCAGTACTCC.

This clonotype was observed once. A read error may account for a junction end that differs from germline. The CDR3 loop is CTSSTRGSVAFF. CDR3 sequence (DNA): TGTACCAGCAGCACAAGGGGAAGTGTTGCTTTCTTC. The chain recombines TRBV7-9 with TRBJ1-1; TRBD1 is a possible D gene (5 bases). The V gene's germline CDR1 is SEHNR and CDR2 FQNEAQ (reference sequence). This CDR3 spans 12 amino acids. Based on the CDR3 plus reference TRBV7-9 and TRBJ1-1, the full variable domain is DTGVSQNPRHKITKRGQNVTFRCDPISEHNRLYWYRQTLGQGPEFLTYFQNEAQLEKSRLLSDRFSAERPKGSFSTLEIQRTEQGDSAMYLCTSSTRGSVAFFGQGTRLTVV.

For this clonotype: One junction end disagrees with the germline gene, perhaps due to a read error. This sequence joins TRBV6-5 and TRBJ1-5; no reliable D call. Germline CDR1 and CDR2: MNHEY and SVGAGI. There are 15 residues in the CDR3. The CDR3 nucleotides read TGTTCCAGCAAGAAAGGAGGGCTAAACAATCAGCCCCAGCATTTT. Its translation is CSSKKGGLNNQPQHF.

As to this clonotype: The conserved final phenylalanine or tryptophan is absent from the CDR3, which likely points to a read error. The V gene is TRBV6-1, the J gene TRBJ2-3; the match to TRBD2 covers 10 bases. CDR1 is MNHNS, CDR2 SASEGT, per germline. CDR3 length: 16 residues. CDR3 nucleotide sequence: TGTGTCAGCAGTGGAAGGATAGCGGGAGGAGCAGATACGCAGTATTAT. It encodes CVSSGRIAGGADTQYY.

CDR3 in amino acids: CASRTPYGNTEAFF. The CDR3 DNA follows: TGTGCCAGCAGGACCCCCTATGGGAACACTGAAGCTTTCTTT. The chain employs TRBV25-1 and TRBJ1-1; D is unclear. Germline loops: CDR1 MGHDK, CDR2 SYGVNS. There are 14 residues in the CDR3. V lost 6 bases and J lost 1, with 12 bases in between.

The V and J genes are TRBV5-6 and TRBJ2-6; the D gene is possibly TRBD1 (5 bases). CDR1 and CDR2 (germline): SGHDT, YYEEEE. This CDR3 is built from 17 residues. CDR3 nucleotide sequence: TGTGCAGGCAGCCAGGACAACAGCTTCTCTGGGGCCAACGTCCTGACTTTC. As protein: CAGSQDNSFSGANVLTF.

This chain links TRBV12-3 or TRBV12-4 with TRBJ2-7; 10 bases map to TRBD2. The CDR3 is 14 residues long. Written as DNA, the CDR3 is TGTGTCAGTAGTACAGCGGGAGGGCCCTACGAGCAGTACTTC. It codes for CVSSTAGGPYEQYF.

The V gene is TRBV11-2, the J gene TRBJ1-3; D possibly corresponds to TRBD1 (6 bases). The CDR3 runs to 15 residues. Trimming pared 2 bases from V and 2 bases from J, leaving 10 bases between. Germline-derived CDR1 and CDR2 are SGHAT and FQNNGV. CDR3 nucleotides: TGTGCCAGCAGCTTATACAGGGAGACTGGAAACACCATATATTTT. Amino acid sequence: CASSLYRETGNTIYF.

The chain combines TRBV6-2 or TRBV6-3 with TRBJ2-5; D remains unclear. This CDR3 region has 13 residues. CDR1 MNHEY and CDR2 SVGEGT come from the germline V gene. CDR3 bases: TGTGCGAGTCGGTTAGTCCTGCACGAGACCCAGTACTTC. Translating it yields CASRLVLHETQYF.

For this clonotype: At one boundary the junction diverges from the germline segment, which might be a read error. This rearrangement joins TRBV12-3 or TRBV12-4 to TRBJ1-1, with no clear D. This CDR3 contains 14 residues. CDR3 in amino acids: CASSSQGMKTEAFF. In DNA, the CDR3 is TGTGCCAGCAGTTCTCAAGGGATGAAGACTGAAGCTTTCTTT.

The gene calls are TRBV6-4 and TRBJ2-3, with TRBD2 as a possible D gene (6 bases). Trimming removed 9 bases from V and 2 bases from J, with 15 bases in between. The length of the CDR3 is 14 residues. Germline V gene data show CDR1 as MRHNA and CDR2 as SNTAGT. The CDR3 sequence is CASSGTGDTDTQYF. The CDR3 DNA is TGTGCCAGTTCCGGGACTGGGGACACAGATACGCAGTATTTT.

This clonotype was seen a few times. One end of the junction does not line up with germline, which may come from a read error. The rearrangement joins TRBV29-1 to TRBJ2-5; TRBD1 matches at 8 bases. The germline V gene has CDR1 SQVTM and CDR2 ANQGSEA. CDR3 length equals 14 residues. CDR3 DNA: TGCAGCGTTGAAGATCGGCAGGGGGCCGAGGCCCAGTATTTC. Translation gives CSVEDRQGAEAQYF.

The gene calls are TRBV6-5 and TRBJ2-7; possible D gene TRBD1, 6 bases. V shed 8 bases and J shed 2 bases, with 25 bases lying between them. The germline gives CDR1 MNHEY, CDR2 SVGAGI. The CDR3 extends over 17 amino acids. The CDR3 region has the DNA TGTGCCAGCTGTCAGGGGATTGCGGAGTACTTTACCTACGAGCAGTACTTC. Translated: CASCQGIAEYFTYEQYF.

In regard to this clonotype: A read error may produce the germline difference seen at one junction end. The chain links TRBV5-1 to TRBJ2-3, with no clear D. CDR1 and CDR2 (germline): SGHRS, YFSETQ. The CDR3 is 14 amino acids. The CDR3 loop is CASSLSKPSDKQYF. CDR3 coding DNA: TGCGCCAGCAGCTTGAGCAAACCCTCAGATAAGCAGTATTTT.

In the case of this clonotype: Its ends do not fully match the called genes, so a read error is possible. The gene calls are TRBV4-3 and TRBJ2-5; TRBD2 aligns across 7 bases. Germline-derived CDR1 and CDR2 are LGHNA and YSLEER. The CDR3 has 15 residues. The CDR3 region has the DNA TGCCCCAGCAGCCAAGTCCGGCGGGAGTGGGAGACCCAGTACTTC. Encoded protein: CPSSQVRREWETQYF.

As regards this clonotype: In this CDR3 the conserved last residue, phenylalanine or tryptophan, is missing, so a read error is likely. The chain is built from TRBV11-2 and TRBJ2-5; the D is unclear. CDR3 length: 14 residues. The germline V gene encodes CDR1 SGHAT and CDR2 FQNNGV. DNA of the CDR3: TGCGCCAGCAGCTGGGAAGGAACCCAAGAGACCCAGTACTCC. Protein sequence: CASSWEGTQETQYS.